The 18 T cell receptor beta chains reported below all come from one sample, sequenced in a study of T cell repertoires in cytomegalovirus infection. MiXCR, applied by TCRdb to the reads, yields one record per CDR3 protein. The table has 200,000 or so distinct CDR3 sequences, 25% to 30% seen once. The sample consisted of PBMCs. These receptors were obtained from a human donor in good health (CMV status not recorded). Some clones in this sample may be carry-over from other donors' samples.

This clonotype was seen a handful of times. In DNA form, the CDR3 reads TGTGCCAGCAGTTACCTTGAAGCCAAGCAGTTCTTC. As protein: CASSYLEAKQFF. The rearrangement joins TRBV6-2 or TRBV6-3 to TRBJ2-1; D gene unclear. The CDR3 covers 12 residues. The germline CDR1 and CDR2 sequences are MNHEY and SVGEGT. V lost 2 bases, J lost 11 bases, and 10 bases lay in between.

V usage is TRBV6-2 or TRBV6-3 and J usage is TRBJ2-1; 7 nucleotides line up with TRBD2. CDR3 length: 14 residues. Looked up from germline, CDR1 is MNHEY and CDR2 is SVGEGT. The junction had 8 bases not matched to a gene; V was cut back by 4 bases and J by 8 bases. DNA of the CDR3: TGTGCCAGCAGTTCCGGACTAGGTGACTATGAGCAGTTCTTC. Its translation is CASSSGLGDYEQFF.

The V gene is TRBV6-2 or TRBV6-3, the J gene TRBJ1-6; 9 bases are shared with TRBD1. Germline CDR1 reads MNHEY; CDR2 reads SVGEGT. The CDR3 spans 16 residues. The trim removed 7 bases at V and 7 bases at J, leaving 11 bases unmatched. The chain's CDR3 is CASKIGQGPGNSPLHF. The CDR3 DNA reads TGTGCCAGCAAAATCGGACAGGGGCCGGGAAATTCACCCCTCCACTTT.

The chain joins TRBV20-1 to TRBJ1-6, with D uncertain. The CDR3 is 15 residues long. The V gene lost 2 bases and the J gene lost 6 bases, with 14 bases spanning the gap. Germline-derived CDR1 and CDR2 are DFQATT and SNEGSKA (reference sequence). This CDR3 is CSARLLIGSNSPLHF. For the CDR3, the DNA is TGCAGTGCTAGATTGTTAATCGGGTCTAATTCACCCCTCCACTTT.

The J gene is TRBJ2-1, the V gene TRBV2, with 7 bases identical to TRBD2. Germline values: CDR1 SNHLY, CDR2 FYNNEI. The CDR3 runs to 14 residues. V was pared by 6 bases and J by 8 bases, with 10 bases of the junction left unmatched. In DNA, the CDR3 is TGTGCCAGCAGGGGGGGGTCTCTCACCCATGAGCAGTTCTTC. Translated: CASRGGSLTHEQFF.

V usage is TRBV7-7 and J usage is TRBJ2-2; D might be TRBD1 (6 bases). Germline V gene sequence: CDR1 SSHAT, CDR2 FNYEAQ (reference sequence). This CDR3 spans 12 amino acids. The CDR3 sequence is CATRRGTGELFF. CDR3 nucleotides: TGTGCTACCCGAAGGGGGACCGGGGAGCTGTTTTTT.

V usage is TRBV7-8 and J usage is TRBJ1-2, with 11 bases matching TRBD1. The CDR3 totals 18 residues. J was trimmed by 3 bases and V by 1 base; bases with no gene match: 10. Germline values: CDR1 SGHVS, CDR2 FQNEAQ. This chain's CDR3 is CASSLDGTGGGQDYGYTF. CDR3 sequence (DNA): TGTGCCAGCAGCTTAGACGGGACAGGGGGTGGGCAAGACTATGGCTACACCTTC.

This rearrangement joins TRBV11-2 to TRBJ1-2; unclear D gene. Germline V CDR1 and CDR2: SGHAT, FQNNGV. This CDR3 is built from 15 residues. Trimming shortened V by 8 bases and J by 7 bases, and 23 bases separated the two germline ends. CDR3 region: CASSSTRAPSFGYTF. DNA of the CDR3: TGTGCCAGCTCGTCAACAAGGGCCCCTTCTTTTGGCTACACCTTC.

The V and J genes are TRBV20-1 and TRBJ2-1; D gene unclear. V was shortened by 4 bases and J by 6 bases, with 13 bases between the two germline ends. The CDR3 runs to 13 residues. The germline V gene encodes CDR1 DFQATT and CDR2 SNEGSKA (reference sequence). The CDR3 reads CSATVPISNEQFF. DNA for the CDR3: TGCAGTGCTACGGTTCCTATTAGCAATGAGCAGTTCTTC.

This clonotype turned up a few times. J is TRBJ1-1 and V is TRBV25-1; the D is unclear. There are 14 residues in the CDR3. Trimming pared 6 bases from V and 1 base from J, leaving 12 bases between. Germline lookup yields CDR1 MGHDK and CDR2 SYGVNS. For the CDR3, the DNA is TGTGCCAGCAGCCCCGTAGGGCCGAACACTGAAGCTTTCTTT. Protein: CASSPVGPNTEAFF.

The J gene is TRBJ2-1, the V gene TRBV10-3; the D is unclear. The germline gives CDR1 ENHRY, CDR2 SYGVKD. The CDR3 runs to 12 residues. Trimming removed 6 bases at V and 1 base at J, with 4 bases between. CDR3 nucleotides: TGTGCCATCAGCGATTCCTACAATGAGCAGTTCTTC. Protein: CAISDSYNEQFF.

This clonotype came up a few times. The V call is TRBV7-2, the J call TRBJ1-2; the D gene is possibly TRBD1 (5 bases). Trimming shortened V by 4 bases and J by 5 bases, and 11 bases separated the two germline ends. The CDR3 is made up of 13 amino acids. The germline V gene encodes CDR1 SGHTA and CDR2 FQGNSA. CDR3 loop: CASSSARGYGYTF. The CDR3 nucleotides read TGTGCCAGCAGCTCAGCAAGGGGATATGGCTACACCTTC.

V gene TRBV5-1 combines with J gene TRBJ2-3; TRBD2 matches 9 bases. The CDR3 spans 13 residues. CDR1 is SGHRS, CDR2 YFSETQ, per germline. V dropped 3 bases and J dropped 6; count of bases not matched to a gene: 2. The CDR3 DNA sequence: TGCGCCAGCAGCTCCACTAGCGGGGATACGCAGTATTTT. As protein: CASSSTSGDTQYF. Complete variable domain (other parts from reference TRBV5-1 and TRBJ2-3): KAGVTQTPRYLIKTRGQQVTLSCSPISGHRSVSWYQQTPGQGLQFLFEYFSETQRNKGNFPGRFSGRQFSNSRSEMNVSTLELGDSALYLCASSSTSGDTQYFGPGTRLTVL.

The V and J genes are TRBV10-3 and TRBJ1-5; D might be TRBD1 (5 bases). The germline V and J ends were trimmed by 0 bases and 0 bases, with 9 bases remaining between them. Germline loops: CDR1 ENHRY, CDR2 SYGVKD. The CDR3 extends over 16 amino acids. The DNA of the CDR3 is TGTGCCATCAGTGAGTCCAGGGCGAATAGCAATCAGCCCCAGCATTTT. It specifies CAISESRANSNQPQHF.

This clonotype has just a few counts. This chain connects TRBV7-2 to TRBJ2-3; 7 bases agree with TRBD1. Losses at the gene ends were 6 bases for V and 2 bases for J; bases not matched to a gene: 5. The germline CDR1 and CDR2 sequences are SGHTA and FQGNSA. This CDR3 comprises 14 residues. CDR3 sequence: CASRPGGPTDTQYF. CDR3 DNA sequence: TGTGCCAGCAGACCAGGGGGACCCACAGATACGCAGTATTTT.

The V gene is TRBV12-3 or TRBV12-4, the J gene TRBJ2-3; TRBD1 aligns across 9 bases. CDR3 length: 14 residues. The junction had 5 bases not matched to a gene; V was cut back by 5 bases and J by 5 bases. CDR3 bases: TGTGCCAGCAGTCAAGGGACAGGGAGAGATACGCAGTATTTT. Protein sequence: CASSQGTGRDTQYF.

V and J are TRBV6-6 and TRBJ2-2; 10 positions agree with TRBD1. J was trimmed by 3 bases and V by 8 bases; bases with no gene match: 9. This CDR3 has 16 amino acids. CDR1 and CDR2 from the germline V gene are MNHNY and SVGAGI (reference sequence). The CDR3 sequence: CASSGFGTGDTGELFF. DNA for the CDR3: TGTGCCAGCTCTGGGTTCGGGACAGGGGACACCGGGGAGCTGTTTTTT.

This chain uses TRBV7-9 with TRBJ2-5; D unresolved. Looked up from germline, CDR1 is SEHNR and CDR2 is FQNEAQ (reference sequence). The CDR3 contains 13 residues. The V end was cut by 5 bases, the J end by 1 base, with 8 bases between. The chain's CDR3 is CASSPGIQETQYF. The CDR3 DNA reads TGTGCCAGCAGCCCCGGTATCCAAGAGACCCAGTACTTC.